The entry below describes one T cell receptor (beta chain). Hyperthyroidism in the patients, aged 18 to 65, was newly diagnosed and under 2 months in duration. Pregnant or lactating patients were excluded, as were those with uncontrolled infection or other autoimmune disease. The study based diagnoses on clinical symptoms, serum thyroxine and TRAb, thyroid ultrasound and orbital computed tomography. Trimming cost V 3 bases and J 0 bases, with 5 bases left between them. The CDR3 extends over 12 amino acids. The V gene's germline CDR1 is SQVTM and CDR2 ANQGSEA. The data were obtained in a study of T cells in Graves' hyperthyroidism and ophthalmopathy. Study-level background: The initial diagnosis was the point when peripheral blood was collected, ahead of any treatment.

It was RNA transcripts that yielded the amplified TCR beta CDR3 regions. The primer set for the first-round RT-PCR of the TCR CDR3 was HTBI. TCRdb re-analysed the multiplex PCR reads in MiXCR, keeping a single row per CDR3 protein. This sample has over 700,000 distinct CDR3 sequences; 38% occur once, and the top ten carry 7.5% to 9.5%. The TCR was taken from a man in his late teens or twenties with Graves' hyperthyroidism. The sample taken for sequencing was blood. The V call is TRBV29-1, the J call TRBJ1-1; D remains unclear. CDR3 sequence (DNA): TGCAGCGTTGATTCGGTGAACACTGAAGCTTTCTTT. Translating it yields CSVDSVNTEAFF.